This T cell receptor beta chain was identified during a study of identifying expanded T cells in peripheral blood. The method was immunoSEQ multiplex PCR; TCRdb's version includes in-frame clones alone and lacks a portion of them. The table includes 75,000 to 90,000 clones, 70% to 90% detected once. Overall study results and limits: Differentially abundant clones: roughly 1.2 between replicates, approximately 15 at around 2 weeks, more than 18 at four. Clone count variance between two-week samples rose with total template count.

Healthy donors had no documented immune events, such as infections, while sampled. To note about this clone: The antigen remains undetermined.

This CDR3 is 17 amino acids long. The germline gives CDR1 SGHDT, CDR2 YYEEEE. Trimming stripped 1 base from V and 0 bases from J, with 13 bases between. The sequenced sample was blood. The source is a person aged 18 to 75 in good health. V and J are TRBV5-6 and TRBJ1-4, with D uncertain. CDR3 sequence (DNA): TGTGCCAGCAGCTTGACTCGGCGGAGCGCAACTAATGAAAAACTGTTTTTT. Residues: CASSLTRRSATNEKLFF.